This T cell receptor (beta chain) was found in a study of blood T cells in healthy people across ages. Points from the study as a whole: Strongly correlated with naive T cell percentage was TCR beta diversity.

About this clonotype itself: Its matching antigen is unknown.

For the second PCR, which ran for 7 to 11 cycles, a sample-barcoded 5' primer and a J-beta primer mix were used. Each TCR beta cDNA got a 12-nucleotide random molecular identifier. A single record per CDR3 protein comes from TCRdb applying MiXCR to the 5' RACE reads. The sample carries 870,000 or so distinct CDR3 sequences, about 30% recorded once. Looked up from germline, CDR1 is MNHEY and CDR2 is SVGAGI. Trimming removed 6 bases from V and 8 bases from J; junction bases left unmatched: 12. This CDR3 is 14 amino acids long. Isolation per sample recovered at least 6.5 million PBMCs. This receptor was identified in a woman older than 75 in good health. This rearrangement joins TRBV6-5 to TRBJ1-2, with 7 bases fitting TRBD1. The material sequenced was blood. CDR3 sequence: CASRRGDSQGGYTF. CDR3 DNA sequence: TGTGCCAGCAGGCGAGGGGACAGTCAAGGGGGCTACACCTTC.